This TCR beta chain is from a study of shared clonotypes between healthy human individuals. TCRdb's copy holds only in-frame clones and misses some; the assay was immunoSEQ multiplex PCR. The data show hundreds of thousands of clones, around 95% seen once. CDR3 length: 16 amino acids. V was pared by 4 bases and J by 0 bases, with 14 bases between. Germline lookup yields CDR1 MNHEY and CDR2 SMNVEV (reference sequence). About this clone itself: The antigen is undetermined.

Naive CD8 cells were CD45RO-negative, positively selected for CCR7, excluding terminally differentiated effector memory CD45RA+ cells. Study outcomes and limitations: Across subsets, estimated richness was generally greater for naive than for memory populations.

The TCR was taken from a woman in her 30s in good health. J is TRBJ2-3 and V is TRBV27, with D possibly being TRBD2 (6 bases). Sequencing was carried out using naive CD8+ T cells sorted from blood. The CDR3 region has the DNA TGTGCCAGCAGTTCCCCTTTACTAGCCAGCACAGATACGCAGTATTTT. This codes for CASSSPLLASTDTQYF.